The source of this T cell receptor (beta chain) is a study of cytomegalovirus exposure and HLA in healthy donors. Background on the study: Later, an analysis reported that the approximately 120 validation repertoires had used the same platform as the roughly 680 first-cohort repertoires. Study-level findings and limits: Most TCR sequences showed up rarely, but some public TCRs showed up in many donors. Investigators reported 150 to 200 TCR beta chains as tied to cytomegalovirus.

Produced via immunoSEQ multiplex PCR; TCRdb's table is partial and in-frame only. This sample has 120,000 or so clones; approximately 86% occur once, and the top ten carry less than 4.5%. Of note for this clone: Antigen: not known.

J gave up 6 bases and V 7 bases, and 5 bases lay outside the gene matches. Germline CDR1 is SNHLY and CDR2 is FYNNEI. The CDR3 extends over 13 amino acids. Sample: PBMCs. The receptor's source is a man between 18 and 35 years old in good health and CMV-seropositive. The rearrangement links TRBV2 to TRBJ1-5, with 8 bases lining up with TRBD1. The DNA of the CDR3 is TGTGCCAGCAACGACAGGGGCGGTCAGCCCCAGCATTTT. Protein: CASNDRGGQPQHF.